The 13 T cell receptor beta chains below all came from one sample that was sequenced in a study of PD-1 blockade in classical Hodgkin lymphoma. Assay: immunoSEQ multiplex PCR; the TCRdb copy retains only in-frame clones and omits some. The data contain tens of thousands of clones, less than 95% of them singletons. Described time point: cycle 4 day 1 (C4D1), after less than 7 weeks of nivolumab. Every patient experienced relapse after autologous stem cell transplantation, and brentuximab vedotin exposure varied. The sequences come from peripheral blood mononuclear cells (PBMCs), collected before the fourth cycle of nivolumab. These receptors were obtained from a human donor with classical Hodgkin lymphoma.

The chain is built from TRBV18 and TRBJ2-5; no clear D gene. Per the germline V gene, CDR1 is KGHSH and CDR2 is LQKENI. The V end was cut by 3 bases, the J end by 5 bases, with 7 bases between. The CDR3 spans 12 residues. The CDR3 sequence is CASSPGMETQYF. DNA of the CDR3: TGTGCCAGCTCACCTGGGATGGAGACCCAGTACTTC.

The chain recombines TRBV7-9 with TRBJ2-1, with 10 bases aligning to TRBD1. In germline, CDR1 is SEHNR, CDR2 FQNEAQ (reference sequence). The CDR3 contains 15 residues. The junction had 6 bases not matched to a gene; V was cut back by 6 bases and J by 4 bases. As DNA, the CDR3 is TGTGCCAGCAGACCGGACAGGGGGAATTACAATGAGCAGTTCTTC. Amino acid sequence: CASRPDRGNYNEQFF.

This clone was seen just once. This chain joins TRBV5-5 and TRBJ1-1; D uncertain. Trimming shortened V by 1 base and J by 8 bases, and 6 bases separated the two germline ends. CDR1 and CDR2 (germline): SGHKS, YYEKEE (reference sequence). The CDR3 contains 11 residues. The CDR3 DNA reads as TGTGCCAGCAGCTTGATGCTCGAAGCTTTCTTT. It is translated as CASSLMLEAFF.

The chain has TRBV27 and TRBJ2-6; D ambiguous. CDR1 and CDR2 (germline): MNHEY, SMNVEV (reference sequence). The CDR3 totals 15 residues. With 5 bases removed from V and 0 bases from J, the gap between germline ends came to 8 bases. Here the CDR3 DNA reads TGTGCCAGCAGTCAGGCACCCTCTGGGGCCAACGTCCTGACTTTC. It translates to CASSQAPSGANVLTF.

This clone was seen a handful of times. The chain uses TRBV5-1 and TRBJ2-1, with D perhaps TRBD2 (6 bases). The CDR3 totals 14 residues. V gave up 0 bases and J gave up 10 bases, with 14 bases separating them. The V gene's germline CDR1 is SGHRS and CDR2 YFSETQ. CDR3 region: CASSLGSGEVEQFF. The CDR3, as DNA: TGCGCCAGCAGCTTGGGGAGTGGGGAGGTAGAGCAGTTCTTC. The full variable domain, its missing parts supplied by reference TRBV5-1 and TRBJ2-1, is KAGVTQTPRYLIKTRGQQVTLSCSPISGHRSVSWYQQTPGQGLQFLFEYFSETQRNKGNFPGRFSGRQFSNSRSEMNVSTLELGDSALYLCASSLGSGEVEQFFGPGTRLTVL.

The V call is TRBV5-5, the J call TRBJ2-2; 8 bases map to TRBD1. Germline values: CDR1 SGHKS, CDR2 YYEKEE (reference sequence). V lost 4 bases to trimming and J lost 2 bases; unmatched junction nucleotides: 10. CDR3 size: 17 residues. CDR3 protein: CASSANGQGANTGELFF. DNA for the CDR3: TGTGCCAGCAGCGCAAACGGGCAGGGGGCAAACACCGGGGAGCTGTTTTTT.

This clone has just one count. The V gene is TRBV19, the J gene TRBJ2-6; 7 bases fit TRBD2. J lost 4 bases, V lost 0 bases, and 15 bases had no gene match. The CDR3 runs 20 residues. Germline-derived CDR1 and CDR2 are LNHDA and SQIVND (reference sequence). CDR3 sequence reads: CASSIEEAGRVLKGANVLTF. CDR3 nucleotides: TGTGCCAGTAGTATAGAGGAAGCGGGACGGGTTCTCAAAGGGGCCAACGTCCTGACTTTC.

The chain joins TRBV6-5 to TRBJ2-5; D gene uncertain. V shed 0 bases and J shed 5 bases, with 10 bases lying between them. From germline, CDR1 is MNHEY and CDR2 SVGAGI. This CDR3 contains 14 residues. The CDR3 DNA is TGTGCCAGCAGTTACTCGACTGGCCTCGAGACCCAGTACTTC. Its protein is CASSYSTGLETQYF.

The chain links TRBV29-1 to TRBJ2-5, with 8 bases that match TRBD1. J was trimmed by 7 bases and V by 3 bases; bases with no gene match: 10. This CDR3 comprises 14 residues. CDR1 and CDR2 from the germline V gene are SQVTM and ANQGSEA. This chain's CDR3 is CSVDPTGEGVTQYF. The CDR3 DNA is TGCAGCGTTGATCCGACAGGGGAAGGAGTGACCCAGTACTTC.

The V and J genes are TRBV6-5 and TRBJ1-1; D might be TRBD1 (6 bases). V was pared by 6 bases and J by 3 bases, with 14 bases between. Germline V CDR1 and CDR2: MNHEY, SVGAGI. The CDR3 runs 14 residues. CDR3 amino acids: CASSRFTGYTEAFF. The CDR3 DNA follows: TGTGCCAGCAGCCGCTTTACAGGGTACACTGAAGCTTTCTTT.

The chain combines TRBV18 with TRBJ1-4, with D hard to call. Germline CDR1 KGHSH, CDR2 LQKENI. The V gene lost 4 bases and the J gene lost 10 bases, with 13 bases spanning the gap. This CDR3 region has 13 residues. The CDR3 DNA is TGTGCCAGCTCACATCCTAAAGGTGCAAAACTGTTTTTT. Its protein is CASSHPKGAKLFF.

This chain joins TRBV11-2 and TRBJ2-5; a weak D match, TRBD1 (5 bases). CDR1 is SGHAT, CDR2 FQNNGV, per germline. V gave up 5 bases and J gave up 1 base, with 11 bases separating them. CDR3 length: 14 amino acids. The CDR3 loop is CASSPTGAQETQYF. CDR3 sequence (DNA): TGTGCCAGCAGCCCGACTGGGGCCCAAGAGACCCAGTACTTC.

This chain links TRBV6-1 with TRBJ2-3; D is unclear. Germline V gene lookup returns CDR1 MNHNS and CDR2 SASEGT. The germline V and J ends were trimmed by 3 bases and 0 bases, with 13 bases remaining between them. This CDR3 region has 16 residues. This CDR3 is CASSDKDGFSTDTQYF. In DNA, the CDR3 is TGTGCCAGCAGTGATAAGGACGGTTTTAGCACAGATACGCAGTATTTT.